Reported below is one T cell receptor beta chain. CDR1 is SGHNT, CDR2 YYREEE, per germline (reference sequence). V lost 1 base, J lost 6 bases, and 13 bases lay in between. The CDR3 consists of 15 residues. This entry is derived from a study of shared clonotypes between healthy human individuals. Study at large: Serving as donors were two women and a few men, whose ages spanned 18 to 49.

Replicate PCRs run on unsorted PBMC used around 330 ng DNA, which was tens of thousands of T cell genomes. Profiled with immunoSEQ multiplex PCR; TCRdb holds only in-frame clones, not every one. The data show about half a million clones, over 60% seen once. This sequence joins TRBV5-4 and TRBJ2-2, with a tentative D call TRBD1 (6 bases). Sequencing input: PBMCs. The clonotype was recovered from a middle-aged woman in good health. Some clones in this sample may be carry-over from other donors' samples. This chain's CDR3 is CASSLRTAGAGELFF. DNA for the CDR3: TGTGCCAGCAGCTTGAGAACGGCAGGGGCCGGGGAGCTGTTTTTT.